Below are 28 T cell receptor beta chains sequenced from a single sample in a study of T-cell reconstitution after alpha-beta-depleted transplantation in children. Findings and caveats of the study: Several hundred rapidly expanded clones from non-depleted graft cells reportedly supplied alpha-beta T cells about two months post-transplant.

The authors prepared the TCRbeta library with unique molecular identifiers. TCRdb recomputed calls from the PCR reads with MiXCR, one row per CDR3 protein. The sample yields 25,000 to 35,000 distinct CDR3 sequences, around 7% seen once. No cognate antigen is known for these TCRs. The input for sequencing was peripheral blood, taken 60 days after TCRalphabeta/CD19-depleted stem cell transplant. The receptors stem from a child under two years old who had a stem cell transplant for acute myeloid leukemia, so the T cells may come from the graft donor.

This clonotype was recorded many times. This sequence joins TRBV4-3 and TRBJ2-7; D is unclear. Germline CDR1 reads LGHNA; CDR2 reads YSLEER. V dropped 0 bases and J dropped 3 bases, with 6 bases sitting between them. The CDR3 has 13 amino acids. This CDR3 is CASSQDLHYEQYF. CDR3 sequence (DNA): TGCGCCAGCAGCCAAGATCTGCACTACGAGCAGTACTTC.

The chain has TRBV7-6 and TRBJ1-2; D perhaps matches TRBD1 (5 bases). V lost 1 base to trimming and J lost 2 bases, with 17 bases between them. The CDR3 length is 17 residues. CDR1 and CDR2 (germline): SGHVS, FNYEAQ. This CDR3 is CASSLGGSGPLNYGYTF. For the CDR3, the DNA is TGTGCCAGCAGCTTAGGCGGCTCAGGGCCCCTCAACTATGGCTACACCTTC.

This clonotype was recorded many times. V gene TRBV9 combines with J gene TRBJ2-7; the D gene is possibly TRBD1 (6 bases). V lost 0 bases and J lost 3, with 10 bases in between. CDR3 length: 14 amino acids. Germline-derived CDR1 and CDR2 are SGDLS and YYNGEE. CDR3 loop: CASSVDDRFYEQYF. The CDR3 DNA is TGTGCCAGCAGCGTAGACGACAGGTTCTACGAGCAGTACTTC.

Ten or more counts support this clonotype. This sequence joins TRBV25-1 and TRBJ2-3; D gene unclear. Germline values: CDR1 MGHDK, CDR2 SYGVNS. CDR3 size: 16 residues. Trimming shortened V by 1 base and J by 2 bases, and 13 bases separated the two germline ends. CDR3 DNA: TGTGCCAGCAGTGAATGGGAAGGGTTATACACAGATACGCAGTATTTT. This gives the protein CASSEWEGLYTDTQYF.

This clonotype was observed many times. The chain is built from TRBV4-3 and TRBJ2-7; D tentatively fits TRBD1 or TRBD2 (5 bases each). This CDR3 spans 16 amino acids. The V gene lost 4 bases and the J gene lost 0 bases, with 16 bases spanning the gap. Per germline, CDR1 LGHNA and CDR2 YSLEER. The CDR3 DNA reads TGCGCCAGCAGCCCCGTAGGGGACGGAAGCTCCTACGAGCAGTACTTC. Its protein is CASSPVGDGSSYEQYF.

This clonotype was recorded at least ten times. This chain joins TRBV4-3 and TRBJ2-1; D is unresolved. The ends were cut back, 1 base at V and 1 base at J, with 11 bases in the middle. The germline CDR1 and CDR2 sequences are LGHNA and YSLEER. The CDR3 covers 16 residues. The CDR3 bases are TGCGCCAGCAGCCAAGGGCAGAGACCATCCTACAATGAGCAGTTCTTC. This gives the protein CASSQGQRPSYNEQFF.

This clonotype was picked up many times. This chain joins TRBV20-1 and TRBJ1-2; no reliable D call. This CDR3 is 14 amino acids long. The V gene's germline CDR1 is DFQATT and CDR2 SNEGSKA (reference sequence). The ends were cut back, 6 bases at V and 8 bases at J, with 22 bases in the middle. This CDR3 reads CSALLRAEEGGYTF. Here the CDR3 DNA reads TGCAGTGCCCTTCTTCGGGCCGAAGAAGGAGGCTACACCTTC.

This clonotype was seen a handful of times. V and J are TRBV11-3 and TRBJ2-3; D is uncertain. V was clipped by 4 bases and J by 4 bases, with 9 bases between them. Germline V CDR1 and CDR2: SGHNT, YENEEA. This CDR3 region has 13 residues. The CDR3 coding sequence is TGTGCCAGCAGCTCACACCCCGCAGATACGCAGTATTTT. Amino acid sequence: CASSSHPADTQYF.

This clonotype has a count of ten or more. The chain joins TRBV7-9 to TRBJ2-3; unclear D gene. Germline-derived CDR1 and CDR2 are SEHNR and FQNEAQ (reference sequence). Trimming cost V 0 bases and J 2 bases, with 9 bases left between them. The CDR3 runs 15 residues. The CDR3 region has the DNA TGTGCCAGCAGCTTAGCAAACAGCTTCACAGATACGCAGTATTTT. Translating it yields CASSLANSFTDTQYF.

This clonotype was recorded many times. CDR3 coding DNA: TGTGCCAGCTCAAAAGCGAACTATGGCTACACCTTC. It codes for CASSKANYGYTF. The chain has TRBV5-6 and TRBJ1-2; D remains ambiguous. Germline V CDR1 and CDR2: SGHDT, YYEEEE. The CDR3 loop spans 12 amino acids. Trimming stripped 7 bases from V and 2 bases from J, with 9 bases between. Filled out from reference TRBV5-6 and TRBJ1-2, the complete variable domain reads DAGVTQSPTHLIKTRGQQVTLRCSPKSGHDTVSWYQQALGQGPQFIFQYYEEEERQRGNFPDRFSGHQFPNYSSELNVNALLLGDSALYLCASSKANYGYTFGSGTRLTVV.

This clonotype was seen ten or more times. The chain recombines TRBV7-8 with TRBJ2-7; no definite D call. Germline CDR1 reads SGHVS; CDR2 reads FQNEAQ. Trimming cost V 1 base and J 5 bases, with 6 bases left between them. There are 12 residues in the CDR3. This CDR3 reads CASSLGKHEQYF. DNA of the CDR3: TGTGCCAGCAGCTTAGGGAAGCACGAGCAGTACTTC.

This clonotype is labeled medium-sized. This rearrangement joins TRBV4-1 to TRBJ2-7, with a possible D match to TRBD1 (6 bases). Trimming took 0 bases from V and 4 from J, leaving 16 bases between them. The CDR3 runs 16 residues. CDR1 MGHRA and CDR2 YSYEKL come from the germline V gene. CDR3 DNA sequence: TGCGCCAGCAGCCAAGAAGGGAAACAGGGTTGGTACGAGCAGTACTTC. It is translated as CASSQEGKQGWYEQYF.

Many counts were recorded for this clonotype. The chain uses TRBV5-1 and TRBJ2-5; 8 nucleotides agree with TRBD1. Germline loops: CDR1 SGHRS, CDR2 YFSETQ. Trimming at V came to 4 bases and at J to 5 bases, leaving 4 bases not matched to a gene. The CDR3 spans 13 residues. The CDR3 reads CASSRTGRETQYF. DNA for the CDR3: TGCGCCAGCAGCCGGACAGGGAGGGAGACCCAGTACTTC.

This clonotype was counted at least ten times. This sequence joins TRBV27 and TRBJ2-5; no reliable D call. CDR3 length: 13 residues. In germline, CDR1 is MNHEY, CDR2 SMNVEV (reference sequence). V dropped 1 base and J dropped 2 bases, with 5 bases sitting between them. The chain's CDR3 is CASSLFAQETQYF. For the CDR3, the DNA is TGTGCCAGCAGTTTATTCGCTCAAGAGACCCAGTACTTC.

The table lists this clonotype with a few counts. The rearrangement uses TRBV6-5 and TRBJ1-6; 7 bases fit TRBD1. The CDR3 extends over 15 amino acids. V was clipped by 0 bases and J by 7 bases; unmatched bases: 3. The germline gives CDR1 MNHEY, CDR2 SVGAGI. CDR3 nucleotides: TGTGCCAGCAGTTACTCGTACAGGGGAAATTCACCCCTCCACTTT. Protein sequence: CASSYSYRGNSPLHF.

This clonotype was picked up many times. The gene calls are TRBV29-1 and TRBJ2-1; perhaps TRBD1 as D (6 bases). Germline lookup yields CDR1 SQVTM and CDR2 ANQGSEA. V lost 1 base to trimming and J lost 8 bases, with 9 bases between them. The CDR3 totals 12 residues. CDR3 in amino acids: CSVEGNRDEQFF. CDR3 DNA sequence: TGCAGCGTTGAAGGCAACAGGGATGAGCAGTTCTTC.

This clonotype appeared many times. V gene TRBV5-6 combines with J gene TRBJ2-6; 7 bases map to TRBD1. Germline V gene lookup returns CDR1 SGHDT and CDR2 YYEEEE. J was trimmed by 0 bases and V by 4 bases; bases with no gene match: 4. This CDR3 spans 16 amino acids. Here the CDR3 DNA reads TGTGCCAGCAGCCAGGGGACAGCCTCTGGGGCCAACGTCCTGACTTTC. It yields the protein CASSQGTASGANVLTF.

This clonotype was seen at least ten times. V gene TRBV6-2 or TRBV6-3 combines with J gene TRBJ2-1; 8 bases match TRBD2. Germline V CDR1 and CDR2: MNHEY, SVGEGT. V lost 5 bases and J lost 4; bases outside the gene matches: 22. This CDR3 is 20 amino acids long. The CDR3 here is CASSPPEAGAYYGAYNEQFF. CDR3 DNA: TGTGCCAGCAGTCCCCCGGAAGCGGGAGCCTATTACGGGGCTTACAATGAGCAGTTCTTC.

This clonotype was seen ten or more times. V usage is TRBV7-9 and J usage is TRBJ2-2; D not resolved. Germline CDR1 SEHNR, CDR2 FQNEAQ (reference sequence). V was shortened by 5 bases and J by 4 bases, with 17 bases between the two germline ends. The CDR3 has 16 residues. The CDR3 DNA is TGTGCCAGCAGCACCCCCTGGAATCGGGCCACCGGGGAGCTGTTTTTT. Translation gives CASSTPWNRATGELFF.

There are many counts of this clonotype. This chain uses TRBV7-9 with TRBJ2-3; D gene ambiguous. This CDR3 spans 15 amino acids. CDR1 is SEHNR and CDR2 is FQNEAQ in the germline V gene (reference sequence). V lost 4 bases and J 2 bases, leaving 13 bases between the germline ends. The CDR3 region is CASSSPWESTDTQYF. The CDR3 bases are TGTGCCAGCAGCTCCCCCTGGGAATCCACAGATACGCAGTATTTT.

This clonotype occurred many times. The chain employs TRBV7-2 and TRBJ2-2; TRBD1 is a possible D gene (6 bases). Looked up from germline, CDR1 is SGHTA and CDR2 is FQGNSA. The CDR3 runs 16 residues. V shed 3 bases and J shed 6 bases, with 17 bases lying between them. CDR3 coding DNA: TGTGCCAGCAGCTTCGTCGGCAGGGGAGTTGCCGGGGAGCTGTTTTTT. Its protein product is CASSFVGRGVAGELFF.

This clonotype occurred many times. The chain joins TRBV12-3 or TRBV12-4 to TRBJ1-2, with D possibly matching TRBD1 (6 bases). The CDR3 spans 14 residues. V lost 2 bases, J lost 4 bases, and 11 bases lay in between. CDR3 in amino acids: CASSLRQAVYGYTF. The CDR3 bases are TGTGCCAGCAGTTTAAGACAGGCGGTCTATGGCTACACCTTC.

This clonotype has ten or more counts. The chain employs TRBV24-1 and TRBJ1-2; weak D call: TRBD1 (6 bases). V lost 3 bases and J 4 bases, leaving 14 bases between the germline ends. The CDR3 length is 15 residues. The V gene's germline CDR1 is KGHDR and CDR2 SFDVKD. CDR3 DNA: TGTGCCACCAGTGATCCGTTCAGGGGCTCCTATGGCTACACCTTC. Its translation: CATSDPFRGSYGYTF.

This clonotype occurred many times. This sequence joins TRBV19 and TRBJ1-4; no clear D. This CDR3 comprises 15 residues. The germline gives CDR1 LNHDA, CDR2 SQIVND (reference sequence). The V and J ends lost 6 bases and 4 bases respectively, with 15 bases between them. The CDR3 DNA sequence: TGTGCCAGTAGCAACAGACGACGACTTAATGAAAAACTGTTTTTT. This sequence encodes CASSNRRRLNEKLFF.

This clonotype was counted many times. The chain combines TRBV30 with TRBJ1-5; weak D call: TRBD1 (6 bases). The V gene lost 4 bases and the J gene lost 7 bases, with 17 bases spanning the gap. The CDR3 runs to 14 residues. Germline V gene lookup returns CDR1 GTSNPN and CDR2 SVGIG (reference sequence). In DNA, the CDR3 is TGTGCCTGGAACCGAGGGGGGAGAGCGCAGCCCCAGCATTTT. Translated, it gives CAWNRGGRAQPQHF.

This clonotype has at least ten counts. The CDR3 DNA reads as TGTGCCAGCAGCGTAGCTGACGGAACCTACGAGCAGTACTTC. Its translation: CASSVADGTYEQYF. This chain connects TRBV9 to TRBJ2-7; D not certain. CDR1 and CDR2 (germline): SGDLS, YYNGEE. This CDR3 region has 14 residues. Trimming stripped 0 bases from V and 2 bases from J, with 9 bases between.

V usage is TRBV6-6 and J usage is TRBJ2-7; TRBD2 aligns across 8 bases. The ends lost 2 bases at V and 0 bases at J; junction bases unmatched: 9. The CDR3 has 17 amino acids. The germline V gene has CDR1 MNHNY and CDR2 SVGAGI (reference sequence). The CDR3 sequence: CASSYPRGGESSYEQYF. In DNA, the CDR3 is TGTGCCAGCAGTTACCCCCGGGGGGGAGAGAGCTCCTACGAGCAGTACTTC.

This clonotype was counted ten times or more. The J gene is TRBJ2-3, the V gene TRBV6-2 or TRBV6-3; 8 bases are shared with TRBD2. This CDR3 comprises 15 residues. J gave up 6 bases and V 2 bases, and 7 bases lay outside the gene matches. The germline CDR1 and CDR2 sequences are MNHEY and SVGEGT. CDR3 bases: TGTGCCAGCAGTTACCAGCGGGGGCCCTGGGATACGCAGTATTTT. Protein product: CASSYQRGPWDTQYF.